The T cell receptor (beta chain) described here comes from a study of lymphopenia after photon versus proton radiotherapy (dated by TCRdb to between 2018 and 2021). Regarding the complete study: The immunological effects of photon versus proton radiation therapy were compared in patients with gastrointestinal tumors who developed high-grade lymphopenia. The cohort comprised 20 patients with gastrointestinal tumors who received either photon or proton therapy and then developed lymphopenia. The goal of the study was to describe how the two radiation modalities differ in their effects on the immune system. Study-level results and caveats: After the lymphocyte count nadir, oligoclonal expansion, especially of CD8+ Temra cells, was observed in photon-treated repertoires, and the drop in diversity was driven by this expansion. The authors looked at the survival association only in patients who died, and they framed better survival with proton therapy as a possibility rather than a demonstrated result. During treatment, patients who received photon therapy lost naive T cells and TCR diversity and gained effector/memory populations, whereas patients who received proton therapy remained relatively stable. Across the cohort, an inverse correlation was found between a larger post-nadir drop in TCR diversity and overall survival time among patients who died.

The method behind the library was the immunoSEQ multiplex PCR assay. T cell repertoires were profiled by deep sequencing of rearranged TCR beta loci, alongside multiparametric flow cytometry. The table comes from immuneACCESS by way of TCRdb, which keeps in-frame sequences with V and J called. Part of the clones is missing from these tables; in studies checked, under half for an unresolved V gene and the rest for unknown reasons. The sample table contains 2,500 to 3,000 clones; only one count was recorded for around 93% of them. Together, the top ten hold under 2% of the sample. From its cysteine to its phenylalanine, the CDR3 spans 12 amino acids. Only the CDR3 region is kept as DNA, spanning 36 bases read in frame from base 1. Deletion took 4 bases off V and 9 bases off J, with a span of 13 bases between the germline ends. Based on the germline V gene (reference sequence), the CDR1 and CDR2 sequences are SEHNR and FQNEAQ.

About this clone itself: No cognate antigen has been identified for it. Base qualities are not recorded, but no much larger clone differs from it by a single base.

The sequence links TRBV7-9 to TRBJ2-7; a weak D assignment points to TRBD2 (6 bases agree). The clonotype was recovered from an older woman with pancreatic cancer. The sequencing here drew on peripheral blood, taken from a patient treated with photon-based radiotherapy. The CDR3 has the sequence CASSYPLGGQYF. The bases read TGTGCCAGCAGCTACCCCCTGGGGGGGCAGTACTTC. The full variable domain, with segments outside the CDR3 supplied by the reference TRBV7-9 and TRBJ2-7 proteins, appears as DTGVSQNPRHKITKRGQNVTFRCDPISEHNRLYWYRQTLGQGPEFLTYFQNEAQLEKSRLLSDRFSAERPKGSFSTLEIQRTEQGDSAMYLCASSYPLGGQYFGPGTRLTVT.